Listed here are 12 T cell receptor beta chains from one sample, sequenced in a study of shared clonotypes between healthy human individuals (TCRdb year 2020). Libraries came from the immunoSEQ multiplex PCR assay. TCRdb provides this immuneACCESS table in a form limited to in-frame rearrangements. Some clones are lacking; in checked studies, under half of them reflect an unresolved V gene, and why the rest are absent is not known. For this sample the table gives 650,000 to 700,000 clones, of which roughly 88% were detected only once. The top ten constitute 34% of the sample. Sequences were obtained from memory CD8+ T cells from PBMCs. This specimen's cell subset or site label, per the study, means: CD45RO+ cells pooled with CCR7-negative TemRA cells. The receptors come from a man aged 18 to 35 in good health. Some clones in this sample may be carry-over from other donors' samples.

The V gene is TRBV7-3, the J gene TRBJ2-3, with 11 bases that match TRBD2. CDR1 is SGHTA, CDR2 FQGTGA, per germline. The J segment lost 5 bases and the V segment lost 3 bases, leaving 4 bases of the junction unmatched. There are 15 residues in the CDR3. Here the CDR3 DNA reads TGTGCCAGCAGCTTGACTAGCGGGAAAGGAGATACGCAGTATTTT. Its translation is CASSLTSGKGDTQYF. The entire variable domain, with the rest obtained from reference TRBV7-3 and TRBJ2-3, is as follows: GAGVSQTPSNKVTEKGKYVELRCDPISGHTALYWYRQSLGQGPEFLIYFQGTGAADDSGLPNDRFFAVRPEGSVSTLKIQRTERGDSAVYLCASSLTSGKGDTQYFGPGTRLTVL.

The rearrangement links TRBV9 to TRBJ2-7; 7 bases map to TRBD2. CDR3 length: 17 amino acids. CDR1 and CDR2 from the germline V gene are SGDLS and YYNGEE. V shed 0 bases and J 5 bases; nucleotides not matched to a gene: 14. In DNA form, the CDR3 reads TGTGCCAGCAGCGTAGACGGGGGAGGGCGGGCGAAACACGAGCAGTACTTC. Protein: CASSVDGGGRAKHEQYF.

The chain links TRBV2 to TRBJ2-2; weak D call: TRBD1 (6 bases). V shed 7 bases and J shed 3 bases, with 12 bases lying between them. Looked up from germline, CDR1 is SNHLY and CDR2 is FYNNEI. There are 14 residues in the CDR3. The DNA of the CDR3 is TGTGCCAGCACGGACAGCCCCTACACCGGGGAGCTGTTTTTT. Its translation is CASTDSPYTGELFF.

This clone is a singleton in its sample. The chain couples TRBV7-9 to TRBJ1-5, with a possible D match to TRBD1 (6 bases). V lost 5 bases to trimming and J lost 0 bases, with 14 bases between them. The CDR3 contains 16 residues. Germline CDR1 and CDR2: SEHNR and FQNEAQ (reference sequence). This CDR3 reads CASSAPGAHSNQPQHF. CDR3 bases: TGTGCCAGCAGCGCCCCAGGGGCCCATAGCAATCAGCCCCAGCATTTT.

The rearrangement joins TRBV29-1 to TRBJ2-1; 8 nucleotides line up with TRBD2. V lost 4 bases to trimming and J lost 9 bases; unmatched junction nucleotides: 17. Germline CDR1 is SQVTM and CDR2 is ANQGSEA. There are 16 residues in the CDR3. CDR3 DNA sequence: TGCAGCGTTGGGGGGGTGGAGCGGGAGTTCGGTGGTGAGCAGTTCTTC. Amino acid sequence: CSVGGVEREFGGEQFF.

This chain connects TRBV7-3 to TRBJ2-1; tentatively, D is TRBD2 (5 bases). The CDR3 length is 13 residues. Trimming removed 6 bases from V and 10 bases from J, with 16 bases in between. Germline assignment: CDR1 SGHTA and CDR2 FQGTGA. Written as DNA, the CDR3 is TGTGCCAGCAGTTCTACTAAAAGAGGGGAGCAGTTCTTC. Translated: CASSSTKRGEQFF.

CDR3 residues: CASRKGNQPQHF. In DNA, the CDR3 is TGTGCCAGCAGGAAGGGGAATCAGCCCCAGCATTTT. This chain connects TRBV28 to TRBJ1-5; D may be TRBD1 (5 bases). V was pared by 6 bases and J by 4 bases, with 7 bases between. The germline V gene encodes CDR1 MDHEN and CDR2 SYDVKM. The CDR3 spans 12 residues.

The chain combines TRBV9 with TRBJ2-1, with 10 bases that match TRBD2. The V and J ends lost 2 bases and 0 bases, in that order; junction bases with no gene match: 5. Germline loops: CDR1 SGDLS, CDR2 YYNGEE. CDR3 size: 17 residues. The CDR3, as DNA: TGTGCCAGCAGCGTCAAGCGGGAGGGAAGCTCCTACAATGAGCAGTTCTTC. Its protein product is CASSVKREGSSYNEQFF.

This chain uses TRBV10-2 with TRBJ2-7; D is possibly TRBD1 (6 bases). The CDR3 totals 15 residues. Deletions cut 2 bases from V and 0 bases from J, with 11 bases between. Germline V gene data show CDR1 as WSHSY and CDR2 as SAAADI. CDR3 bases: TGCGCCAGCAGTGAGGAGGACAGAAACTCCTACGAGCAGTACTTC. Translation: CASSEEDRNSYEQYF.

The chain has TRBV27 and TRBJ2-5; the D gene could be TRBD1 or TRBD2 (6 bases each). The CDR3 runs 18 residues. The ends were cut back, 5 bases at V and 4 bases at J, with 26 bases in the middle. Germline V CDR1 and CDR2: MNHEY, SMNVEV (reference sequence). For the CDR3, the DNA is TGTGCCAGCAGTCCAACCCCGGGTGGAGGGGGTAGGGCAGAGACCCAGTACTTC. Translated, it gives CASSPTPGGGGRAETQYF.

This chain links TRBV9 with TRBJ2-7; TRBD1 agrees at 10 bases. Germline V gene lookup returns CDR1 SGDLS and CDR2 YYNGEE. After removal of 2 bases from V and 2 bases from J, the junction contained 7 bases not matched to a gene. The CDR3 has 16 residues. CDR3 protein: CASSVWDRGNTYEQYF. Here the CDR3 DNA reads TGTGCCAGCAGCGTCTGGGACAGGGGAAATACCTACGAGCAGTACTTC.

This chain links TRBV5-8 with TRBJ1-5; D may be TRBD1 (5 bases). The CDR3 has 17 amino acids. CDR1 is SGHTS, CDR2 YDEGEE, per germline. The V end was cut by 1 base, the J end by 7 bases, with 21 bases between. The DNA of the CDR3 is TGTGCCAGCAGCTTGCCTATATGGGGGAGAGACAAGCAGCCCCAGCATTTT. It encodes CASSLPIWGRDKQPQHF.